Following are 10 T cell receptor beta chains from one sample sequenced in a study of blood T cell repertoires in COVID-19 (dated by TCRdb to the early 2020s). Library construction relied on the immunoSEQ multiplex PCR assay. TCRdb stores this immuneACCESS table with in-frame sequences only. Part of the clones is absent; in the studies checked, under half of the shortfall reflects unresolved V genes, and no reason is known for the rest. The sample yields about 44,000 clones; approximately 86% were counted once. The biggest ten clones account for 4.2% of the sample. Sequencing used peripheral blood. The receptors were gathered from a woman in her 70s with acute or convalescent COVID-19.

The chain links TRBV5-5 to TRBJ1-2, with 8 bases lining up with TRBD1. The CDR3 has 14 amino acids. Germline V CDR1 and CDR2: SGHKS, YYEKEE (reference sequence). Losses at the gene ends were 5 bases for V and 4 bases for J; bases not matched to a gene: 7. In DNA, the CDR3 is TGTGCCAGCAGACCAGGGGGCGCTGGCTATGGCTACACCTTC. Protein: CASRPGGAGYGYTF.

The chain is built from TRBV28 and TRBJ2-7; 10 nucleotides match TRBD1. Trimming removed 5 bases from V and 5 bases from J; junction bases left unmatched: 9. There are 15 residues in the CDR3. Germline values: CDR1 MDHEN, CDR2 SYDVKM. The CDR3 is CASSTPGTGVHEQYF. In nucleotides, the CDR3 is TGTGCCAGCAGTACCCCAGGGACAGGGGTCCACGAGCAGTACTTC.

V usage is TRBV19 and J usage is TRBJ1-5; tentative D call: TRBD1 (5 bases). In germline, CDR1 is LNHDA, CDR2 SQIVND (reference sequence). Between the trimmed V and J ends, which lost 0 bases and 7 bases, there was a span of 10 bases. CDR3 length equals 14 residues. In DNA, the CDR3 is TGTGCCAGTAGTATAGATGGTCGGGGGCAGCCCCAGCATTTT. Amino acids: CASSIDGRGQPQHF.

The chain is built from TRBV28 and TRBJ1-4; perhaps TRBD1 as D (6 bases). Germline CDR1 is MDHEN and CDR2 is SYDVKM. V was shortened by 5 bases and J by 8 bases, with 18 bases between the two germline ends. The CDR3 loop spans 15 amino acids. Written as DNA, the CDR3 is TGTGCCAGCAGTCCTCCGACAGGTCCAAGAGAAAAACTGTTTTTT. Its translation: CASSPPTGPREKLFF.

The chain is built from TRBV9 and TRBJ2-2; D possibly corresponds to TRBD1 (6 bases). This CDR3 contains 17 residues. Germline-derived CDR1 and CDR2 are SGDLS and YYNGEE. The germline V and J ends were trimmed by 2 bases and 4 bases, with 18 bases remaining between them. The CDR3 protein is CASSVLTTPRGTGELFF. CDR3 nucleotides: TGTGCCAGCAGCGTCCTAACGACTCCCAGGGGCACCGGGGAGCTGTTTTTT. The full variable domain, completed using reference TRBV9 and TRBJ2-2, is DSGVTQTPKHLITATGQRVTLRCSPRSGDLSVYWYQQSLDQGLQFLIQYYNGEERAKGNILERFSAQQFPDLHSELNLSSLELGDSALYFCASSVLTTPRGTGELFFGEGSRLTVL.

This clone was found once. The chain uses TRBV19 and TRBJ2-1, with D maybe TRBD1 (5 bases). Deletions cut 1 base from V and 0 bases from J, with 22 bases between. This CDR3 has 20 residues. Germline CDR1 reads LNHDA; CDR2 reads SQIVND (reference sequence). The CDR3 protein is CASSIVFVGVVQSSYNEQFF. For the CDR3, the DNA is TGTGCCAGTAGTATAGTTTTCGTAGGGGTTGTGCAGAGCTCCTACAATGAGCAGTTCTTC.

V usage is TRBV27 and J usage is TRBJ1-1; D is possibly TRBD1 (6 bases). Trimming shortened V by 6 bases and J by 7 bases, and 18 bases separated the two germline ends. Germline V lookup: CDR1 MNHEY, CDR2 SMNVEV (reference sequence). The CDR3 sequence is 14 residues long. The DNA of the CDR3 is TGTGCCAGCAGGCGGGGGGCTGGTACTCTTGAAGCTTTCTTT. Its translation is CASRRGAGTLEAFF.

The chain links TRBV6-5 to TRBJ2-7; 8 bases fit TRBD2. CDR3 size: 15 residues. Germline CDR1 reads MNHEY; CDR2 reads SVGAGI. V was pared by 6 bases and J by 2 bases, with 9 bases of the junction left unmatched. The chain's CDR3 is CASRDRGGPTYEQYF. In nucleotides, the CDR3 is TGTGCCAGCAGAGACCGGGGGGGGCCAACCTACGAGCAGTACTTC.

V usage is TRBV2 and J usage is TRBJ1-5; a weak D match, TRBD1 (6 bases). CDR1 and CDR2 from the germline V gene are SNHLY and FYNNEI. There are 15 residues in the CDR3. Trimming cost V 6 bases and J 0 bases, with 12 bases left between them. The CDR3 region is CASSRDTFSNQPQHF. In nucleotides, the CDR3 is TGTGCCAGCAGCCGGGACACCTTTAGCAATCAGCCCCAGCATTTT.

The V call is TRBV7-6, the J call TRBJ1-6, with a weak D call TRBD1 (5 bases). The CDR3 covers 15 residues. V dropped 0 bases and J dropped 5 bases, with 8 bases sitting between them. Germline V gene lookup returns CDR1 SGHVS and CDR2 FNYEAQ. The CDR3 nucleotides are TGTGCCAGCAGCTTAGCTGGAGGGGATAATTCACCCCTCCACTTT. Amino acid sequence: CASSLAGGDNSPLHF. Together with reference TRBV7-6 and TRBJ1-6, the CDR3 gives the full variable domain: GAGVSQSPRYKVTKRGQDVALRCDPISGHVSLYWYRQALGQGPEFLTYFNYEAQQDKSGLPNDRFSAERPEGSISTLTIQRTEQRDSAMYRCASSLAGGDNSPLHFGNGTRLTVT.